Each of the 4 T cell receptor beta chains below was sequenced from the same sample in a study of technical replicates of blood from a few donors. Repertoires were generated with immunoSEQ multiplex PCR, while TCRdb's copy carries only in-frame clones and drops some. The table has tens of thousands of clones, roughly 98% seen once; the top ten hold about 0.15%. The sample was T cells isolated from PBMCs. The receptor set was obtained from a human donor in good health.

This chain joins TRBV6-1 and TRBJ1-2, with D unresolved. The CDR3 has 14 amino acids. V lost 6 bases, J lost 4 bases, and 15 bases lay in between. Germline V gene lookup returns CDR1 MNHNS and CDR2 SASEGT. CDR3 loop: CASRTNWRSYGYTF. Written as DNA, the CDR3 is TGTGCCAGCAGAACTAATTGGAGGTCCTATGGCTACACCTTC.

V usage is TRBV15 and J usage is TRBJ2-6, with 8 bases fitting TRBD1. The germline V gene has CDR1 LNHNV and CDR2 YYDKDF (reference sequence). The CDR3 runs 18 residues. The V segment lost 2 bases and the J segment 0 bases; nucleotides outside the gene matches: 6. CDR3 sequence: CATSRPGQVISGANVLTF. The CDR3 DNA reads as TGTGCCACCAGCAGACCGGGACAGGTCATCTCTGGGGCCAACGTCCTGACTTTC.

The chain joins TRBV10-2 to TRBJ1-2; D is undetermined. The CDR3 covers 16 residues. Germline V lookup: CDR1 WSHSY, CDR2 SAAADI. Trimming took 0 bases from V and 1 from J, leaving 12 bases between them. CDR3 coding DNA: TGCGCCAGCAGTGAGTCGTCCCTAACCCTTAACTATGGCTACACCTTC. Protein: CASSESSLTLNYGYTF.

The chain employs TRBV18 and TRBJ2-5; 7 nucleotides match TRBD1. Germline V gives CDR1 KGHSH, CDR2 LQKENI. Unmatched junction bases numbered 7, after V lost 4 bases and J lost 5 bases. This CDR3 is built from 14 residues. The CDR3 region is CASSQGQSGETQYF. The CDR3 DNA reads TGTGCCAGCTCACAGGGACAGTCCGGGGAGACCCAGTACTTC.